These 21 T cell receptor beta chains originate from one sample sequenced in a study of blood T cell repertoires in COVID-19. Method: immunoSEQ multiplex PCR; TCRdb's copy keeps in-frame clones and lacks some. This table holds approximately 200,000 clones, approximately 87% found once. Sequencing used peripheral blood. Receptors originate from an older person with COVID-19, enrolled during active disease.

CDR3 in amino acids: CASSWPEANEQFF. DNA of the CDR3: TGTGCCAGCAGCTGGCCTGAGGCTAATGAGCAGTTCTTC. The rearrangement links TRBV11-2 to TRBJ2-1, with no clear D. This CDR3 is 13 amino acids long. The V end lost 4 bases, the J end lost 7 bases, and 11 bases lay between the germline ends. CDR1 and CDR2 from the germline V gene are SGHAT and FQNNGV.

The CDR3 here is CASSAASGVLNEQFF. The CDR3 nucleotides read TGTGCCAGCAGTGCGGCTAGCGGGGTGCTAAATGAGCAGTTCTTC. This chain links TRBV28 with TRBJ2-1; 9 nucleotides match TRBD2. The CDR3 consists of 15 residues. The trim removed 5 bases at V and 7 bases at J, leaving 9 bases unmatched. Germline-derived CDR1 and CDR2 are MDHEN and SYDVKM.

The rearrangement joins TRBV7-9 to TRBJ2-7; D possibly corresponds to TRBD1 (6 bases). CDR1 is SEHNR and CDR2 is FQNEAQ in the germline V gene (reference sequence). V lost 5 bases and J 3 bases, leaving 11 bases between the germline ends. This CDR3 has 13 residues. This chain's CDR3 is CASSDDRLYEQYF. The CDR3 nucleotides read TGTGCCAGCAGCGACGACAGGCTCTACGAGCAGTACTTC.

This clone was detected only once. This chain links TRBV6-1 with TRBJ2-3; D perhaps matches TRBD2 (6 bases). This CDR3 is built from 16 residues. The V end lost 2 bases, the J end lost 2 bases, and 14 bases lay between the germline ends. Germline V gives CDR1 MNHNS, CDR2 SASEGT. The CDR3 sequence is CASSELVGGVTDTQYF. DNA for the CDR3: TGTGCCAGCAGTGAATTGGTCGGGGGAGTCACAGATACGCAGTATTTT.

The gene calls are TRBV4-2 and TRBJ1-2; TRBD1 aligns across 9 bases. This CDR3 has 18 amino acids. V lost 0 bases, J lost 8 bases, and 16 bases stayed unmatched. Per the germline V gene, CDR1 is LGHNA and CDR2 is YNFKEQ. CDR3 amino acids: CASSQDGRQGVTNGGYTF. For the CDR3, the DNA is TGTGCCAGCAGCCAAGACGGGAGACAGGGGGTAACGAATGGGGGCTACACCTTC.

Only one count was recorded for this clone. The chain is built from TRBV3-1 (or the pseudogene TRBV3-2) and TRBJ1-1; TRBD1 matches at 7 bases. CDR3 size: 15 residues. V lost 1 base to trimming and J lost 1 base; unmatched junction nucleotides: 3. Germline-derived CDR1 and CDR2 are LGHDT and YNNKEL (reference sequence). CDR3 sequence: CASSQVAGGNTEAFF. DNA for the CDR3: TGTGCCAGCAGCCAAGTGGCAGGGGGGAACACTGAAGCTTTCTTT.

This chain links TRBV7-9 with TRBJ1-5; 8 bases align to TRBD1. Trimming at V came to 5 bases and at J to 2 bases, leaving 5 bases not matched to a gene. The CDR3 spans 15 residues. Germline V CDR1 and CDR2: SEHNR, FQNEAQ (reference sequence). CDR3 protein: CASSKDRVGNQPQHF. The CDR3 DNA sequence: TGTGCCAGCAGCAAGGACAGGGTGGGCAATCAGCCCCAGCATTTT.

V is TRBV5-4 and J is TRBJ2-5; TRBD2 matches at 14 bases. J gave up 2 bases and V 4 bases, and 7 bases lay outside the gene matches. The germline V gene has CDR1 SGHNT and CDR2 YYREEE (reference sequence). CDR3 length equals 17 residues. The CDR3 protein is CASSRGLAGAEQETQYF. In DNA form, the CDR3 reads TGTGCCAGCAGCCGGGGACTAGCGGGAGCTGAGCAAGAGACCCAGTACTTC. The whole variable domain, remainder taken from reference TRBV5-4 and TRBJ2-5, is ETGVTQSPTHLIKTRGQQVTLRCSSQSGHNTVSWYQQALGQGPQFIFQYYREEENGRGNFPPRFSGLQFPNYSSELNVNALELDDSALYLCASSRGLAGAEQETQYFGPGTRLLVL.

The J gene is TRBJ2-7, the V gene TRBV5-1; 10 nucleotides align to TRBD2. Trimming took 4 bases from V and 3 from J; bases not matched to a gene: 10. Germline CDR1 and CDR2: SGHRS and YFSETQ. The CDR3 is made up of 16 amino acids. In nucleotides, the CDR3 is TGCGCCAGCAGCACCGTAGCTAGCGGGAGTTTCTACGAGCAGTACTTC. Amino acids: CASSTVASGSFYEQYF.

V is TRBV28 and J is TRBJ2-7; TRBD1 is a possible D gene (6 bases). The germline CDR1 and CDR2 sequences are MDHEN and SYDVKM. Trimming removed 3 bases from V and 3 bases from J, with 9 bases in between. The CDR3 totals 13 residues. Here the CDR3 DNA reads TGTGCCAGCAGTTTTAGGGGGAGCTACGAGCAGTACTTC. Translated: CASSFRGSYEQYF.

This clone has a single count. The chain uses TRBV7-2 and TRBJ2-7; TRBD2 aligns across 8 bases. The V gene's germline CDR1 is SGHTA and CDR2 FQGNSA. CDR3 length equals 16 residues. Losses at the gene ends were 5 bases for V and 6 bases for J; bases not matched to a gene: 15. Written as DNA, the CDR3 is TGTGCCAGCAGCCGTCGAAATAGCGGGAATAGCGGCGAGCAGTACTTC. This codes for CASSRRNSGNSGEQYF.

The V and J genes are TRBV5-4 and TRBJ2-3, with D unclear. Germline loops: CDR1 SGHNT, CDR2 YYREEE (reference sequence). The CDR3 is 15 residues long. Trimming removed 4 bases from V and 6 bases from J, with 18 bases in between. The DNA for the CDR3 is TGTGCCAGCAGCCTCCCGGGTCCCTCGTCGGATACGCAGTATTTT. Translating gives CASSLPGPSSDTQYF.

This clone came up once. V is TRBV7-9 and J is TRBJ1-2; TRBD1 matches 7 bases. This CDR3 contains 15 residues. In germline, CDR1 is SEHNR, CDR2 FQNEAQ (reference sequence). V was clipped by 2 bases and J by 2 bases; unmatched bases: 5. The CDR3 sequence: CASSLKGAANYGYTF. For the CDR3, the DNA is TGTGCCAGCAGCTTAAAGGGGGCGGCGAACTATGGCTACACCTTC.

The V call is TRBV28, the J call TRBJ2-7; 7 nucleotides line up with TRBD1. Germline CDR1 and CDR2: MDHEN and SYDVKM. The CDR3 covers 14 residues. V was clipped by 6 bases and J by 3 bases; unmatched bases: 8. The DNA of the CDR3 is TGTGCCAGCAGAAGACAGGGTTCTATCTACGAGCAGTACTTC. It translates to CASRRQGSIYEQYF.

CDR3 loop: CASSQVQGANYGYTF. The CDR3 nucleotides are TGCGCCAGCAGCCAAGTACAGGGCGCTAACTATGGCTACACCTTC. The V gene is TRBV4-1, the J gene TRBJ1-2; possible D gene TRBD1, 6 bases. V was shortened by 1 base and J by 0 bases, with 9 bases between the two germline ends. Germline values: CDR1 MGHRA, CDR2 YSYEKL. The CDR3 sequence is 15 residues long.

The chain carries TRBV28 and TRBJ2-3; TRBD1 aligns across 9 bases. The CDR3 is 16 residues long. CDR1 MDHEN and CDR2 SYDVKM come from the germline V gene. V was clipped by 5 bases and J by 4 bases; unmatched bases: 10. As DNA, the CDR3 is TGTGCCAGCAGTCAACCGGGGACAGGGACCGCAGATACGCAGTATTTT. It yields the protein CASSQPGTGTADTQYF.

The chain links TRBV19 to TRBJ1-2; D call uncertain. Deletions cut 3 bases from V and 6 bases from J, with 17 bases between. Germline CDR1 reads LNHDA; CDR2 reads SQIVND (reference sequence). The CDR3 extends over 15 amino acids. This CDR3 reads CASSITGSSPDGYTF. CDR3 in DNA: TGTGCCAGTAGTATCACGGGAAGTTCGCCTGATGGCTACACCTTC.

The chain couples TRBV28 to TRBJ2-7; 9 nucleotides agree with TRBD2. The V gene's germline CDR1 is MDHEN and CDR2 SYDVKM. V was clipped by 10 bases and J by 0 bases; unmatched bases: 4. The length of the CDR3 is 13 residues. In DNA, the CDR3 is TGTGCCATCCTAGCGGGACCCTCCTACGAGCAGTACTTC. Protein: CAILAGPSYEQYF.

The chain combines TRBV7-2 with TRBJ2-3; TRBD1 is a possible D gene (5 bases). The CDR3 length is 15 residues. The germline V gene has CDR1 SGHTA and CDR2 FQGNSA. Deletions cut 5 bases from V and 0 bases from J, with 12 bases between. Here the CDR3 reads CASSLQATSTDTQYF. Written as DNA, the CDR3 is TGTGCCAGCAGCCTACAGGCGACTAGCACAGATACGCAGTATTTT.

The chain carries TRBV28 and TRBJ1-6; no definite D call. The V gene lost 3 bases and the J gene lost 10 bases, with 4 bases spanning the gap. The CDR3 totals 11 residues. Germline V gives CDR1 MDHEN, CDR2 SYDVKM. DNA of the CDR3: TGTGCCAGCAGTTTCCAATCACCCCTCCACTTT. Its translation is CASSFQSPLHF. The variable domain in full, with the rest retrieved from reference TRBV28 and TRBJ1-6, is DVKVTQSSRYLVKRTGEKVFLECVQDMDHENMFWYRQDPGLGLRLIYFSYDVKMKEKGDIPEGYSVSREKKERFSLILESASTNQTSMYLCASSFQSPLHFGNGTRLTVT.

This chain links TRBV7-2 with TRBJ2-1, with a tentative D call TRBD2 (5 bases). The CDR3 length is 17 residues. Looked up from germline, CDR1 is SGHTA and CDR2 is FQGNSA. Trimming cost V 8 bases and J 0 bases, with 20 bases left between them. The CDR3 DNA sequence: TGTGCCAGCGCCCTTAGGACTCGGTTAGGCTCCTACAATGAGCAGTTCTTC. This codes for CASALRTRLGSYNEQFF.